These 23 T cell receptor beta chains were all obtained from the same sample, sequenced in a study of glioma-infiltrating T cells after dendritic cell vaccination. Sequenced by immunoSEQ multiplex PCR; TCRdb stores in-frame clones only, minus some. The sample contains approximately 67,000 clones, around 81% of which appear only once. The sequencing here drew on blood, taken before dendritic cell vaccination. These receptors all come from a human donor with glioblastoma.

The rearrangement uses TRBV27 and TRBJ2-7; 7 bases map to TRBD2. J gave up 1 base and V 2 bases, and 5 bases lay outside the gene matches. The germline CDR1 and CDR2 sequences are MNHEY and SMNVEV (reference sequence). This CDR3 is built from 15 residues. The CDR3: CASSLVPGLSYEQYF. CDR3 nucleotides: TGTGCCAGCAGTTTAGTTCCGGGACTATCCTACGAGCAGTACTTC.

The chain links TRBV6-1 to TRBJ1-5; possibly TRBD1 for D (5 bases). In germline, CDR1 is MNHNS, CDR2 SASEGT. V was shortened by 6 bases and J by 10 bases, with 13 bases between the two germline ends. The CDR3 contains 12 residues. CDR3 DNA: TGTGCCAGCAGCGGTACGACAGATCCCCAGCATTTT. Translated: CASSGTTDPQHF.

This chain joins TRBV5-4 and TRBJ2-5; D gene ambiguous. Per germline, CDR1 SGHNT and CDR2 YYREEE (reference sequence). The CDR3 has 14 residues. Between the trimmed V and J ends, which lost 1 base and 5 bases, there was a span of 12 bases. Here the CDR3 DNA reads TGTGCCAGCAGCTTGCCGACTCAAGTGGAGACCCAGTACTTC. It translates to CASSLPTQVETQYF.

The chain has TRBV18 and TRBJ2-2; D is ambiguous. V was pared by 0 bases and J by 6 bases, with 8 bases between. Per the germline V gene, CDR1 is KGHSH and CDR2 is LQKENI. The CDR3 loop spans 14 amino acids. Here the CDR3 reads CASSPPNNPGELFF. The CDR3 DNA is TGTGCCAGCTCACCACCGAACAACCCCGGGGAGCTGTTTTTT.

The chain recombines TRBV13 with TRBJ2-1, with 7 bases that match TRBD1. The CDR3 consists of 14 residues. CDR1 and CDR2 from the germline V gene are PRHDT and FYEKMQ (reference sequence). The V gene end was trimmed by 4 bases and the J gene end by 5 bases; junction bases not matched to a gene: 5. The CDR3 nucleotides are TGTGCCAGCAGCTCCAGGGACAGAGACAATGAGCAGTTCTTC. Translating it yields CASSSRDRDNEQFF.

The V and J genes are TRBV7-8 and TRBJ1-3; no reliable D call. Germline V lookup: CDR1 SGHVS, CDR2 FQNEAQ. CDR3 length: 15 amino acids. V was clipped by 5 bases and J by 0 bases, with 11 bases between them. The CDR3 here is CASSLMGPSGNTIYF. The CDR3, as DNA: TGTGCCAGCAGCCTAATGGGCCCCTCTGGAAACACCATATATTTT.

The chain links TRBV7-2 to TRBJ1-5; TRBD1 matches at 9 bases. This CDR3 spans 16 amino acids. Germline loops: CDR1 SGHTA, CDR2 FQGNSA. Trimming took 5 bases from V and 6 from J; bases not matched to a gene: 11. The CDR3 sequence: CASSIWTGEGVQPQHF. In DNA, the CDR3 is TGTGCCAGCAGCATTTGGACAGGGGAAGGGGTTCAGCCCCAGCATTTT.

The CDR3 region has the DNA TGCGCCAGCAGCTTGTTCGGAGATAGCAATCAGCCCCAGCATTTT. It codes for CASSLFGDSNQPQHF. This rearrangement joins TRBV5-1 to TRBJ1-5; no clear D. The V gene's germline CDR1 is SGHRS and CDR2 YFSETQ. The CDR3 has 15 residues. The ends were cut back, 1 base at V and 0 bases at J, with 8 bases in the middle. Combining the CDR3 with reference TRBV5-1 and TRBJ1-5 gives the whole variable domain KAGVTQTPRYLIKTRGQQVTLSCSPISGHRSVSWYQQTPGQGLQFLFEYFSETQRNKGNFPGRFSGRQFSNSRSEMNVSTLELGDSALYLCASSLFGDSNQPQHFGDGTRLSIL.

The chain joins TRBV5-1 to TRBJ1-2, with TRBD1 identical over 9 bases. Germline CDR1 is SGHRS and CDR2 is YFSETQ. The CDR3 has 15 amino acids. Trimming cost V 1 base and J 7 bases; bases outside gene matches: 8. The CDR3 nucleotides are TGCGCCAGCAGCTTGACCCGGACAGGGGAGTCTGGCTACACCTTC. Its protein is CASSLTRTGESGYTF.

The chain has TRBV5-1 and TRBJ1-2; the match to TRBD1 covers 7 bases. The J segment lost 3 bases and the V segment lost 0 bases, leaving 5 bases of the junction unmatched. There are 15 residues in the CDR3. In germline, CDR1 is SGHRS, CDR2 YFSETQ. As DNA, the CDR3 is TGCGCCAGCAGCTTGGCAACAGGGGCGGACTATGGCTACACCTTC. Translating it yields CASSLATGADYGYTF. The full variable domain, completed using reference TRBV5-1 and TRBJ1-2, is KAGVTQTPRYLIKTRGQQVTLSCSPISGHRSVSWYQQTPGQGLQFLFEYFSETQRNKGNFPGRFSGRQFSNSRSEMNVSTLELGDSALYLCASSLATGADYGYTFGSGTRLTVV.

This clone has a handful of counts. The V gene is TRBV4-3, the J gene TRBJ1-1; 7 bases fit TRBD1. CDR1 LGHNA and CDR2 YSLEER come from the germline V gene. Trimming removed 3 bases from V and 2 bases from J; junction bases left unmatched: 6. The CDR3 sequence is 15 residues long. The CDR3 coding sequence is TGCGCCAGCAGCCAGGGCAGGGGGGCCAACACTGAAGCTTTCTTT. Its translation is CASSQGRGANTEAFF.

V is TRBV5-4 and J is TRBJ2-3; D is uncertain. The germline V and J ends were trimmed by 2 bases and 5 bases, with 3 bases remaining between them. Germline V lookup: CDR1 SGHNT, CDR2 YYREEE (reference sequence). The length of the CDR3 is 11 residues. The CDR3 nucleotides are TGTGCCAGCAGCTTACTAGATACGCAGTATTTT. It specifies CASSLLDTQYF.

The chain uses TRBV5-6 and TRBJ2-1; a weak D match, TRBD1 (6 bases). Germline CDR1 and CDR2: SGHDT and YYEEEE. V lost 4 bases and J lost 0, with 14 bases in between. The CDR3 consists of 16 residues. The CDR3 spells CASSEMRDTSYNEQFF. CDR3 nucleotide sequence: TGTGCCAGCAGCGAGATGAGGGACACCTCCTACAATGAGCAGTTCTTC. Using reference TRBV5-6 and TRBJ2-1 for the parts outside the CDR3, the full variable domain is DAGVTQSPTHLIKTRGQQVTLRCSPKSGHDTVSWYQQALGQGPQFIFQYYEEEERQRGNFPDRFSGHQFPNYSSELNVNALLLGDSALYLCASSEMRDTSYNEQFFGPGTRLTVL.

The chain recombines TRBV5-3 with TRBJ2-3; the match to TRBD1 covers 7 bases. TRBV5-3 is flagged as an ORF with uncertain function. The V gene end was trimmed by 4 bases and the J gene end by 0 bases; junction bases not matched to a gene: 11. This CDR3 region has 17 residues. The CDR3, as DNA: TGTGCCAGAAGCCGCCAACAGGGGCTTACTAGCACAGATACGCAGTATTTT. Protein sequence: CARSRQQGLTSTDTQYF.

The V gene is TRBV7-6, the J gene TRBJ2-3; TRBD2 matches at 12 bases. Germline CDR1 is SGHVS and CDR2 is FNYEAQ. The length of the CDR3 is 18 residues. V was pared by 3 bases and J by 0 bases, with 7 bases of the junction left unmatched. CDR3 loop: CASSLGETSGGSTDTQYF. CDR3 coding DNA: TGTGCCAGCAGCTTGGGGGAGACTAGCGGGGGAAGCACAGATACGCAGTATTTT.

This clone appeared a single time. The chain has TRBV18 and TRBJ2-1; TRBD1 matches at 9 bases. This CDR3 is 17 amino acids long. V lost 3 bases, J lost 7 bases, and 13 bases stayed unmatched. Germline values: CDR1 KGHSH, CDR2 LQKENI. CDR3 in amino acids: CASSPPMGQGGLNEQFF. The CDR3 DNA reads as TGTGCCAGCTCACCCCCGATGGGACAGGGAGGCCTAAATGAGCAGTTCTTC.

This clone was detected only a few times. The chain has TRBV5-1 and TRBJ1-2; 9 nucleotides line up with TRBD1. In germline, CDR1 is SGHRS, CDR2 YFSETQ. V gave up 3 bases and J gave up 0 bases; unmatched junction bases: 15. The CDR3 runs to 19 residues. CDR3 sequence reads: CASSSRGPGQGVPNYGYTF. The CDR3 bases are TGCGCCAGCAGCTCCCGGGGACCGGGACAGGGAGTGCCTAACTATGGCTACACCTTC.

V is TRBV6-1 and J is TRBJ1-4; 7 bases match TRBD1. This CDR3 spans 14 amino acids. The trim removed 6 bases at V and 4 bases at J, leaving 5 bases unmatched. The V gene's germline CDR1 is MNHNS and CDR2 SASEGT. The CDR3 spells CASRSTGVNEKLFF. CDR3 DNA: TGTGCCAGCAGGTCCACAGGGGTTAATGAAAAACTGTTTTTT.

For the CDR3, the DNA is TGTGCCAGCAGCAAGGGACAGGTATTAAACACCGGGGAGCTGTTTTTT. It specifies CASSKGQVLNTGELFF. The chain combines TRBV7-9 with TRBJ2-2; 8 bases fit TRBD1. V trimming: 5 bases; J trimming: 2 bases; junction bases outside the gene matches: 7. The germline V gene has CDR1 SEHNR and CDR2 FQNEAQ (reference sequence). CDR3 length: 16 amino acids.

The chain recombines TRBV29-1 with TRBJ2-5; D is undetermined. Germline values: CDR1 SQVTM, CDR2 ANQGSEA. The CDR3 is 12 amino acids. V was cut by 4 bases and J by 1 base, with 7 bases left in between. This CDR3 reads CSVVLRQETQYF. The CDR3 DNA follows: TGCAGCGTTGTACTCCGCCAAGAGACCCAGTACTTC.

The V and J genes are TRBV9 and TRBJ2-2; 9 bases are shared with TRBD2. The CDR3 length is 15 residues. V lost 4 bases, J lost 4 bases, and 5 bases stayed unmatched. CDR1 SGDLS and CDR2 YYNGEE come from the germline V gene. As DNA, the CDR3 is TGTGCCAGCAGCCCGCTAGCGGGGATCACCGGGGAGCTGTTTTTT. Protein sequence: CASSPLAGITGELFF.

The J gene is TRBJ2-1, the V gene TRBV10-3; TRBD2 aligns across 9 bases. The V and J ends lost 2 bases and 6 bases, in that order; junction bases with no gene match: 8. The CDR3 has 16 amino acids. From germline, CDR1 is ENHRY and CDR2 SYGVKD. CDR3 sequence reads: CAISEPSGASGNEQFF. The CDR3 bases are TGTGCCATCAGTGAGCCTAGCGGGGCATCCGGCAATGAGCAGTTCTTC.

CDR3 in DNA: TGTGCCAGCAGCGACTTATCCTGGACGGGGAGCTCCTATAATTCACCCCTCCACTTT. Protein sequence: CASSDLSWTGSSYNSPLHF. The chain carries TRBV2 and TRBJ1-6; D is ambiguous. V lost 6 bases, J lost 0 bases, and 21 bases lay in between. This CDR3 spans 19 amino acids. Germline CDR1 is SNHLY and CDR2 is FYNNEI.